Listed here are 9 T cell receptor beta chains from one sample, sequenced in a study of blood T cell repertoires in COVID-19 (dated by TCRdb to about 2020). The library was generated by the immunoSEQ multiplex PCR assay. Imported from immuneACCESS, the table was reduced by TCRdb to in-frame sequences with V and J called. These copies leave out some clones; in studies compared against another copy, an unresolved V gene accounts for under half, and the cause of the remainder is not known. In all, the sample holds 120,000 or so clones, and around four fifths of those were seen once. The top ten hold around a quarter of the sample. The sequenced sample consisted of peripheral blood. These receptors were obtained from a human donor in a cohort sampled during active COVID-19.

This rearrangement joins TRBV30 to TRBJ2-3; 8 bases match TRBD2. The length of the CDR3 is 14 residues. V lost 2 bases, J lost 3 bases, and 4 bases stayed unmatched. Germline V gene sequence: CDR1 GTSNPN, CDR2 SVGIG (reference sequence). CDR3: CAWSLAGETDTQYF. The CDR3, as DNA: TGTGCCTGGAGTCTAGCGGGTGAGACAGATACGCAGTATTTT. Full variable domain (rest looked up from reference TRBV30 and TRBJ2-3): SQTIHQWPATLVQPVGSPLSLECTVEGTSNPNLYWYRQAAGRGLQLLFYSVGIGQISSEVPQNLSASRPQDRQFILSSKKLLLSDSGFYLCAWSLAGETDTQYFGPGTRLTVL.

This clone was found a few times. This sequence joins TRBV2 and TRBJ1-1; 7 positions agree with TRBD1. Germline CDR1 and CDR2: SNHLY and FYNNEI. J lost 0 bases, V lost 6 bases, and 7 bases had no gene match. This CDR3 is 15 amino acids long. Here the CDR3 DNA reads TGTGCCAGCAGGAGACAGGGACGCGTGAACACTGAAGCTTTCTTT. Translated, it gives CASRRQGRVNTEAFF.

This clone was observed a single time. The CDR3 loop is CASSSPHNPRYNEQFF. The CDR3 DNA follows: TGTGCCAGCAGTTCCCCCCATAATCCTAGATACAATGAGCAGTTCTTC. The genes are TRBV28 and TRBJ2-1; the D is unclear. Germline CDR1 reads MDHEN; CDR2 reads SYDVKM. This CDR3 has 16 amino acids. The V gene lost 4 bases and the J gene lost 4 bases, with 17 bases spanning the gap.

This chain joins TRBV7-2 and TRBJ2-5; 8 bases map to TRBD1. This CDR3 contains 13 residues. V dropped 5 bases and J dropped 5; count of bases not matched to a gene: 4. From germline, CDR1 is SGHTA and CDR2 FQGNSA. For the CDR3, the DNA is TGTGCCAGCAGCCTGGACAGGGCGGAGACCCAGTACTTC. This gives the protein CASSLDRAETQYF.

The chain carries TRBV7-2 and TRBJ1-2, with D hard to call. In germline, CDR1 is SGHTA, CDR2 FQGNSA. The CDR3 length is 13 residues. Between the trimmed V and J ends, which lost 4 bases and 8 bases, there was a span of 14 bases. CDR3 in DNA: TGTGCCAGCAGCTCTAGAGAGGGAGCAGGCTACACCTTC. This codes for CASSSREGAGYTF.

This clone was recorded a few times. The chain uses TRBV5-1 and TRBJ1-4; perhaps TRBD1 as D (6 bases). Germline CDR1 and CDR2: SGHRS and YFSETQ. The CDR3 extends over 14 amino acids. The germline V and J ends were trimmed by 2 bases and 3 bases, with 8 bases remaining between them. The CDR3 bases are TGCGCCAGCAGCTTCGCAGGGGCTAATGAAAAACTGTTTTTT. Translating gives CASSFAGANEKLFF. Together with reference TRBV5-1 and TRBJ1-4, the CDR3 gives the full variable domain: KAGVTQTPRYLIKTRGQQVTLSCSPISGHRSVSWYQQTPGQGLQFLFEYFSETQRNKGNFPGRFSGRQFSNSRSEMNVSTLELGDSALYLCASSFAGANEKLFFGSGTQLSVL.

The table lists this clone with a few counts. This chain uses TRBV27 with TRBJ2-1; D is perhaps TRBD1 (6 bases). Germline V gives CDR1 MNHEY, CDR2 SMNVEV (reference sequence). The germline V and J ends were trimmed by 5 bases and 5 bases, with 16 bases remaining between them. This CDR3 region has 15 residues. CDR3 coding DNA: TGTGCCAGCAGTCCGCCTACGCAGGGGAACAATGAGCAGTTCTTC. Translated, it gives CASSPPTQGNNEQFF.

This chain joins TRBV6-6 and TRBJ1-5; TRBD1 might be the D (6 bases). The CDR3 is made up of 15 amino acids. Per the germline V gene, CDR1 is MNHNY and CDR2 is SVGAGI (reference sequence). The V and J ends lost 6 bases and 8 bases respectively, with 20 bases between them. CDR3 sequence reads: CASSNWDTGLEPQHF. CDR3 coding DNA: TGTGCCAGCAGCAACTGGGACACCGGGTTGGAGCCCCAGCATTTT.

The V and J genes are TRBV6-5 and TRBJ1-2; TRBD1 aligns across 7 bases. Germline assignment: CDR1 MNHEY and CDR2 SVGAGI. The CDR3 consists of 14 residues. After removal of 6 bases from V and 6 bases from J, the junction contained 10 bases not matched to a gene. The CDR3 DNA sequence: TGTGCCAGCAGCGGACAGGACCCCGCAGATGGCTACACCTTC. Protein: CASSGQDPADGYTF.